What follows is one TCR beta chain and its context. The sample originates from a study of blood T cell repertoires in COVID-19. The overall study: Acute and convalescent COVID-19 specimens originated in the United States, Italy and Spain.

Measured with immunoSEQ multiplex PCR; TCRdb has only the in-frame clones, and not every one. The table lists approximately 280,000 clones, roughly 89% of them singletons. The CDR3 loop spans 14 amino acids. Germline CDR1 and CDR2: SGHNT and YYREEE (reference sequence). V gave up 4 bases and J gave up 3 bases; unmatched junction bases: 5. This TCR was recovered from a man aged 50 to 59 with acute or convalescent COVID-19. Source material: peripheral blood. The rearrangement uses TRBV5-4 and TRBJ2-7, with TRBD1 matching over 9 bases. The CDR3 DNA is TGTGCCAGCAGCCCGGGACAGGGCATCTACGAGCAGTACTTC. Encoded protein: CASSPGQGIYEQYF.